This is a list of T cell receptor beta chains from one sample in a study of shared clonotypes between healthy human individuals. Data came from immunoSEQ multiplex PCR; TCRdb stores just in-frame clones and leaves some out. The data show about 2.3 million clones, with just over 90% seen just once and roughly 0.36% held by the top ten. Specimen: naive CD4+ T cells from PBMCs. These receptors originate from a man in his late teens or twenties in good health. Some clones in this sample may be carry-over from other donors' samples. The CDR3 runs from the conserved cysteine through the conserved F or W. D genes are given only for firm matches. For some rows the clone size is stated as once, few or many, or as a class when expanded; others skip it.

j_call | v_call | d_call | clone_size | cdr3_aa | cdr3_nt
TRBJ2-1 | TRBV5-4 | . | . | CASSLDSPYNEQFF | TGTGCCAGCAGCTTGGACAGTCCCTACAATGAGCAGTTCTTC
TRBJ2-3 | TRBV5-1 | TRBD1 | . | CASSADRGPDTQYF | TGCGCCAGCAGCGCCGACAGGGGCCCAGATACGCAGTATTTT
TRBJ2-4 | TRBV5-6 | . | . | CASSYGTLGNIQYF | TGTGCCAGCAGCTACGGGACACTGGGCAACATTCAGTACTTC
TRBJ1-4 | TRBV7-9 | TRBD1 | . | CASSSKQGADEKLFF | TGTGCCAGCAGCTCAAAACAGGGGGCAGACGAAAAACTGTTTTTT
TRBJ2-2 | TRBV5-1 | . | . | CASSLEGGAGTGELFF | TGCGCCAGCAGCTTGGAGGGAGGCGCGGGCACCGGGGAGCTGTTTTTT
TRBJ2-3 | TRBV5-6 | . | once | CASSLALDTQYF | TGTGCCAGCAGCTTGGCACTGGATACGCAGTATTTT
TRBJ1-3 | TRBV7-2 | . | . | CASSLENLRITGNTIYF | TGTGCCAGCAGCTTAGAAAACCTCCGGATAACCGGAAACACCATATATTTT
TRBJ1-1 | TRBV29-1 | . | . | CSGGLVGRGNTEAFF | TGCAGCGGTGGTTTAGTGGGGCGGGGGAACACTGAAGCTTTCTTT
TRBJ1-5 | TRBV6-1 | . | . | CASSTDLGQPQHF | TGTGCCAGCAGTACCGACTTAGGGCAGCCCCAGCATTTT
TRBJ1-1 | TRBV29-1 | . | . | CSVDRGGNTEAFF | TGCAGCGTTGATCGCGGGGGGAACACTGAAGCTTTCTTT
TRBJ2-5 | TRBV7-7 | . | . | CASSFYVGPGQETQYF | TGTGCCAGCAGCTTTTATGTTGGGCCAGGCCAAGAGACCCAGTACTTC
TRBJ2-7 | TRBV5-1 | TRBD1 | . | CASQGTGEGYEQYF | TGCGCCAGCCAGGGAACAGGGGAAGGGTACGAGCAGTACTTC
TRBJ2-5 | TRBV18 | TRBD2 | . | CASSSRLAGDETQYF | TGTGCCAGCTCCTCGCGACTAGCGGGAGATGAGACCCAGTACTTC
TRBJ1-5 | TRBV6-5 | TRBD1 | . | CASRRGGLGNQPQHF | TGTGCCAGCAGGAGAGGGGGCCTCGGCAATCAGCCCCAGCATTTT
TRBJ2-1 | TRBV15 | . | . | CATSSRGRGGNEQFF | TGTGCCACCAGCTCTAGGGGGAGGGGAGGCAATGAGCAGTTCTTC
TRBJ1-1 | TRBV15 | . | . | CATSRDGLGGTEAFF | TGTGCCACCAGCAGAGATGGATTAGGGGGCACTGAAGCTTTCTTT
TRBJ2-5 | TRBV18 | . | . | CASSPPWETQYF | TGTGCCAGCTCACCCCCGTGGGAGACCCAGTACTTC
TRBJ2-3 | TRBV12-5 | . | . | CASAPRGARGPLTDTQYF | TGTGCTAGTGCCCCTCGGGGGGCCCGAGGGCCCCTCACAGATACGCAGTATTTT
TRBJ2-1 | TRBV7-3 | . | . | CASSRIFSGYNEQFF | TGTGCCAGCAGCCGAATTTTTAGCGGCTACAATGAGCAGTTCTTC
TRBJ1-3 | TRBV6-1 | . | . | CASSESVWPGNTIYF | TGTGCCAGCAGTGAATCGGTTTGGCCCGGAAACACCATATATTTT
TRBJ2-2 | TRBV10-2 | . | . | CASSVARTTGELFF | TGCGCCAGCAGCGTCGCTAGGACCACCGGGGAGCTGTTTTTT
TRBJ2-2 | TRBV28 | . | . | CASRWSLPGELFF | TGTGCCAGCCGCTGGTCCCTACCCGGGGAGCTGTTTTTT
TRBJ2-7 | TRBV28 | . | . | CASTQGRAGSFYEQYF | TGTGCCAGCACCCAAGGTCGCGCAGGGTCTTTCTACGAGCAGTACTTC
TRBJ2-7 | TRBV5-1 | TRBD2 | . | CASSLEIAGDYEQYF | TGCGCCAGCAGCTTGGAAATCGCGGGAGACTACGAGCAGTACTTC
TRBJ2-7 | TRBV5-1 | . | . | CASSLGQQAEQYF | TGCGCCAGCAGCTTGGGGCAACAGGCGGAGCAGTACTTC
TRBJ2-5 | TRBV29-1 | TRBD2 | . | CSVGGRASETQYF | TGCAGCGTTGGCGGGAGGGCCTCGGAGACCCAGTACTTC
TRBJ1-1 | TRBV29-1 | . | . | CSAAPTHHRPEAFF | TGCAGCGCTGCCCCGACCCACCACCGCCCTGAAGCTTTCTTT
TRBJ2-1 | TRBV14 | TRBD1 | once | CASSQVAGGVGQFF | TGTGCCAGCAGCCAAGTAGCAGGGGGAGTGGGGCAGTTCTTC
TRBJ2-1 | TRBV20-1 | . | . | CSARTRSEQFF | TGCAGTGCCCGTACTAGGAGCGAGCAGTTCTTC
TRBJ2-3 | TRBV10-3 | TRBD2 | . | CAITPTPAGGTDTQYF | TGTGCCATCACTCCTACCCCTGCGGGAGGCACAGATACGCAGTATTTT
TRBJ1-2 | TRBV7-2 | TRBD1 | . | CASSPGGGYGYTF | TGTGCCAGCAGCCCAGGGGGCGGCTATGGCTACACCTTC
TRBJ1-1 | TRBV6-6 | . | . | CASHTGGARGTEAFF | TGTGCCAGCCACACGGGGGGGGCGAGGGGCACTGAAGCTTTCTTT
TRBJ2-7 | TRBV28 | TRBD1 | . | CASSRTGRSYEQYF | TGTGCCAGCAGTCGGACAGGGCGATCCTACGAGCAGTACTTC
TRBJ1-6 | TRBV2 | . | . | CASSGGAIHSPLHF | TGTGCCAGCAGTGGGGGGGCCATCCATTCACCCCTCCACTTT
TRBJ2-2 | TRBV5-4 | . | . | CASSPGPGDQGGELFF | TGTGCCAGCAGCCCCGGGCCTGGGGATCAGGGCGGGGAGCTGTTTTTT
TRBJ2-1 | TRBV7-3 | . | . | CASSPPGPYNEQFF | TGTGCCAGCAGCCCACCGGGGCCCTACAATGAGCAGTTCTTC
TRBJ1-4 | TRBV2 | TRBD1 | once | CASNIQGAQNEKLFF | TGTGCCAGCAATATACAGGGGGCGCAGAATGAAAAACTGTTTTTT
TRBJ2-7 | TRBV5-4 | TRBD2 | once | CASSSQTSGAYEQYF | TGTGCCAGCAGCTCTCAGACTAGCGGGGCCTACGAGCAGTACTTC
TRBJ2-7 | TRBV28 | TRBD2 | once | CASSLGLAGGFYEQYF | TGTGCCAGCAGTCTCGGGCTAGCGGGAGGGTTTTACGAGCAGTACTTC
TRBJ2-7 | TRBV6-1 | . | once | CASRQTHYEQYF | TGTGCCAGCCGCCAAACACACTACGAGCAGTACTTC
TRBJ2-3 | TRBV7-2 | . | . | CASSLRSDTQYF | TGTGCCAGCAGCCTACGGTCAGATACGCAGTATTTT
TRBJ2-7 | TRBV29-1 | . | . | CSVESAAYEQYF | TGCAGCGTTGAGAGCGCCGCCTACGAGCAGTACTTC
TRBJ2-1 | TRBV18 | . | . | CASSPAGRGTVNEQFF | TGTGCCAGCTCACCGGCCGGCCGGGGGACAGTGAATGAGCAGTTCTTC
TRBJ2-7 | TRBV5-4 | . | . | CASSRSQGSEQYF | TGTGCCAGCAGCCGATCACAGGGATCCGAGCAGTACTTC
TRBJ1-1 | TRBV11-2 | . | . | CASSLERTEAFF | TGTGCCAGCAGCTTAGAACGGACTGAAGCTTTCTTT
TRBJ2-7 | TRBV10-3 | . | . | CAISESKGSHSYEQYF | TGTGCCATCAGTGAGTCGAAGGGGTCCCACTCCTACGAGCAGTACTTC
TRBJ2-7 | TRBV6-9 | . | . | CASYRRRRPTEQYF | TGTGCCAGCTACCGGAGGCGGAGGCCGACCGAGCAGTACTTC
TRBJ2-2 | TRBV4-1 | . | . | CASSRPGTYPAGELFF | TGCGCCAGCAGCCGTCCCGGGACCTATCCAGCCGGGGAGCTGTTTTTT
TRBJ2-3 | TRBV7-2 | TRBD2 | . | CASSPSGRVGTQYF | TGTGCCAGCAGCCCAAGCGGGAGGGTCGGTACGCAGTATTTT
TRBJ2-1 | TRBV7-8 | TRBD2 | once | CATTGISSGSRGEQFF | TGTGCCACGACGGGTATAAGTAGCGGGAGTAGGGGTGAGCAGTTCTTC
TRBJ2-7 | TRBV28 | . | . | CASSGVHEQYF | TGTGCCAGCAGTGGCGTACACGAGCAGTACTTC